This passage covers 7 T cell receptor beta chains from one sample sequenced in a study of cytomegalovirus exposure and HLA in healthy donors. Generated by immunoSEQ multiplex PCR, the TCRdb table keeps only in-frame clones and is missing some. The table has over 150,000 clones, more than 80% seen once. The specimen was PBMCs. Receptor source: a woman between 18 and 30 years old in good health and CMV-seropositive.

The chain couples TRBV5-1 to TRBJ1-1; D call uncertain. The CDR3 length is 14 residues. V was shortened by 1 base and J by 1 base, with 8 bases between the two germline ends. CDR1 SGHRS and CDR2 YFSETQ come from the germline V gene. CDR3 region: CASSLSGKNTEAFF. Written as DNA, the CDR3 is TGCGCCAGCAGCTTGTCGGGGAAGAACACTGAAGCTTTCTTT.

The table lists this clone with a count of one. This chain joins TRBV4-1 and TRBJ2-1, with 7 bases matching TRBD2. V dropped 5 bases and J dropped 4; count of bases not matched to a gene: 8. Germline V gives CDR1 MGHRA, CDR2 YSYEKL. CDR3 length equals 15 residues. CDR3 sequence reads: CASSNLAVGYNEQFF. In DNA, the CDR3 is TGCGCCAGCAGCAACCTAGCGGTGGGTTACAATGAGCAGTTCTTC.

CDR3 residues: CASSFRSTDTQYF. The CDR3 coding sequence is TGTGCCAGCAGCTTTCGGTCCACAGATACGCAGTATTTT. The genes are TRBV9 and TRBJ2-3; D is undetermined. V dropped 4 bases and J dropped 2 bases, with 8 bases sitting between them. The CDR3 is made up of 13 amino acids. The V gene's germline CDR1 is SGDLS and CDR2 YYNGEE.

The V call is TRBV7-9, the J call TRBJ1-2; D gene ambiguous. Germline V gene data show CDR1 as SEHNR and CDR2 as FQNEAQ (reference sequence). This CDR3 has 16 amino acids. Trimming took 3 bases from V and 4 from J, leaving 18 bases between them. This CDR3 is CASSLTSDGSGYGYTF. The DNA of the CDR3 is TGTGCCAGCAGCTTGACGTCCGACGGGTCCGGCTATGGCTACACCTTC.

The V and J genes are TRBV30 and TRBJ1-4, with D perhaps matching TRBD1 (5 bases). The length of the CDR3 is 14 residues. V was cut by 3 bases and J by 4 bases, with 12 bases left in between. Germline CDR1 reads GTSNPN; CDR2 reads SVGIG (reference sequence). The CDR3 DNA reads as TGTGCCTGGAGCTGGGGCGGGAATAATGAAAAACTGTTTTTT. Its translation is CAWSWGGNNEKLFF.

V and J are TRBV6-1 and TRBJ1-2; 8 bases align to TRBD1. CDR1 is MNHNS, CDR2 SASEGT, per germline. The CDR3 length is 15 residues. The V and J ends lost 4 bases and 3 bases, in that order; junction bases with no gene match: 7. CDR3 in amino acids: CASSAFRTGHYGYTF. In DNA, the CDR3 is TGTGCCAGCAGTGCCTTCCGGACAGGGCACTATGGCTACACCTTC.

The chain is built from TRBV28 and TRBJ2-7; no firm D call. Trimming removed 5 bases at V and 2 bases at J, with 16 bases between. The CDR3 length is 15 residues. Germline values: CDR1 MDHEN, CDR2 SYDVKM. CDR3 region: CASSPRLRTAYEQYF. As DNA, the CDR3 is TGTGCCAGCAGTCCCCGTCTGCGTACGGCCTACGAGCAGTACTTC.